This T cell receptor (beta chain) appears in the sequencing data of a study of shared clonotypes between healthy human individuals. Germline lookup yields CDR1 SNHLY and CDR2 FYNNEI. V was cut by 7 bases and J by 3 bases, with 15 bases left in between. The CDR3 covers 14 residues. Generated by immunoSEQ multiplex PCR, the TCRdb table keeps only in-frame clones and is missing some. In the table there are about 2,500,000 clones, roughly nine tenths of which are singletons. Study results and limitations: What rarefaction showed was incomplete sorted-subset sequencing despite large depth.

On this clone itself: Its target is unknown.

Donors were Caucasian adults residing in Nashville, Tennessee, USA. Sequencing used naive CD4+ T cells sorted from blood. As for subset: CD45RA+ positively selected. The genes are TRBV2 and TRBJ1-1, with TRBD1 as a possible D gene (5 bases). The source is a man aged 18 to 29 in good health. The chain's CDR3 is CASNPRPGYTEAFF. CDR3 sequence (DNA): TGTGCCAGCAACCCGCGTCCAGGGTACACTGAAGCTTTCTTT. The whole variable domain, remainder taken from reference TRBV2 and TRBJ1-1, is EPEVTQTPSHQVTQMGQEVILRCVPISNHLYFYWYRQILGQKVEFLVSFYNNEISEKSEIFDDQFSVERPDGSNFTLKIRSTKLEDSAMYFCASNPRPGYTEAFFGQGTRLTVV.